A single sample is the source of the 9 T cell receptor beta chains below, sequenced in a study of OX40 agonist ivuxolimab in advanced cancers. The table came from immunoSEQ multiplex PCR; TCRdb's copy has only in-frame clones and leaves some out. The sample consists of about 130,000 clones, just under 95% of them appearing once. The source material was CD4+ or CD8+ T cells sorted from blood, sampled in a trial of the OX40 agonist ivuxolimab. Receptors were obtained from an adult with an advanced solid tumor such as melanoma, head and neck, liver or kidney cancer.

This rearrangement joins TRBV5-1 to TRBJ2-5; perhaps TRBD2 as D (6 bases). Gene TRBJ2-7 matches the end of the DNA better, so the J call may be wrong. Looked up from germline, CDR1 is SGHRS and CDR2 is YFSETQ. The CDR3 extends over 15 amino acids. For the CDR3, the DNA is TGCGCCAGCAGCCCTGTAGGCGGGAAGACCCACGAGCAGTACTTC. It is translated as CASSPVGGKTHEQYF.

The chain couples TRBV5-1 to TRBJ1-1, with a weak D call TRBD1 (6 bases). The germline CDR1 and CDR2 sequences are SGHRS and YFSETQ. With 9 bases removed from V and 0 bases from J, the gap between germline ends came to 15 bases. The CDR3 has 14 amino acids. This CDR3 is CATRGGSMNTEAFF. The CDR3 DNA reads as TGCGCCACCCGAGGGGGATCGATGAACACTGAAGCTTTCTTT.

This sequence joins TRBV5-6 and TRBJ2-1; unclear D gene. CDR1 and CDR2 (germline): SGHDT, YYEEEE. CDR3 length: 16 amino acids. V lost 0 bases and J lost 0, with 10 bases in between. Here the CDR3 reads CASSLGLSSSYNEQFF. The CDR3 coding sequence is TGTGCCAGCAGCTTGGGACTGTCCAGCTCCTACAATGAGCAGTTCTTC.

V is TRBV18 and J is TRBJ2-5; no reliable D call. The germline V and J ends were trimmed by 3 bases and 0 bases, with 2 bases remaining between them. The CDR3 runs 12 residues. Germline lookup yields CDR1 KGHSH and CDR2 LQKENI. This CDR3 reads CASSPYQETQYF. The CDR3 bases are TGTGCCAGCTCACCGTACCAAGAGACCCAGTACTTC.

The V gene is TRBV5-1, the J gene TRBJ1-1; TRBD1 matches 7 bases. V lost 7 bases, J lost 3 bases, and 12 bases stayed unmatched. Looked up from germline, CDR1 is SGHRS and CDR2 is YFSETQ. The CDR3 extends over 15 amino acids. The CDR3 nucleotides are TGCGCCAGCGCCCAGGGGGGCGGGAGGGACACTGAAGCTTTCTTT. This codes for CASAQGGGRDTEAFF.

The chain combines TRBV10-3 with TRBJ2-2; 7 bases match TRBD1. CDR3 size: 14 residues. Trimming cost V 3 bases and J 6 bases; bases outside gene matches: 4. Per germline, CDR1 ENHRY and CDR2 SYGVKD. CDR3 DNA: TGTGCCATCAGTGATCCCCAGGGGGCCGGGGAGCTGTTTTTT. Translation: CAISDPQGAGELFF.

The genes are TRBV28 and TRBJ1-3; D call uncertain. The germline gives CDR1 MDHEN, CDR2 SYDVKM. This CDR3 is 15 amino acids long. V gave up 5 bases and J gave up 0 bases, with 11 bases separating them. The CDR3 sequence: CASSVRPSSGNTIYF. The CDR3 coding sequence is TGTGCCAGCAGTGTTCGACCGTCCTCTGGAAACACCATATATTTT.

This chain connects TRBV5-4 to TRBJ2-7; the D is unclear. In germline, CDR1 is SGHNT, CDR2 YYREEE (reference sequence). Trimming took 0 bases from V and 0 from J, leaving 7 bases between them. The CDR3 is made up of 14 amino acids. CDR3 nucleotide sequence: TGTGCCAGCAGCTTGGGACCTAGCTCCTACGAGCAGTACTTC. It is translated as CASSLGPSSYEQYF.

A few counts support this clone. The chain carries TRBV19 and TRBJ2-7, with D perhaps matching TRBD1 or TRBD2 (6 bases each). Germline V gene lookup returns CDR1 LNHDA and CDR2 SQIVND (reference sequence). The CDR3 loop spans 15 amino acids. Trimming left V 1 base short and J 2 bases short, with 12 bases between. CDR3 DNA sequence: TGTGCCAGTAGTATAGGGGGGGCAAACACCTACGAGCAGTACTTC. Translated, it gives CASSIGGANTYEQYF. Filled out from reference TRBV19 and TRBJ2-7, the complete variable domain reads DGGITQSPKYLFRKEGQNVTLSCEQNLNHDAMYWYRQDPGQGLRLIYYSQIVNDFQKGDIAEGYSVSREKKESFPLTVTSAQKNPTAFYLCASSIGGANTYEQYFGPGTRLTVT.